These 18 T cell receptor beta chains were all obtained from the same sample, sequenced in a study of CD8 T cells in ankylosing spondylitis. Using its own MiXCR run on the 5' RACE reads, TCRdb lists one record per CDR3 protein. The table has approximately 140,000 distinct CDR3 sequences, about 8% seen once. Material for sequencing was synovial fluid, either unsorted or a sorted T cell fraction (not recorded which). The receptors were gathered from a male donor with ankylosing spondylitis.

Worth noting for this clonotype: The final CDR3 position lacks the conserved phenylalanine or tryptophan, pointing to a likely read error. The chain employs TRBV9 and TRBJ1-1; D remains ambiguous. V gave up 4 bases and J gave up 4 bases, with 17 bases separating them. There are 15 residues in the CDR3. Germline V lookup: CDR1 SGDLS, CDR2 YYNGEE. The CDR3 DNA follows: TGTGCCAGCAGCCCCCGTGGGCAACGCGGCACTGAAGCTTTCCTT. Translating gives CASSPRGQRGTEAFL.

The chain employs TRBV30 and TRBJ2-2; D assignment may be TRBD1 or TRBD2 (5 bases each). V dropped 4 bases and J dropped 2 bases, with 8 bases sitting between them. Germline-derived CDR1 and CDR2 are GTSNPN and SVGIG (reference sequence). The CDR3 is 13 residues long. CDR3 in amino acids: CAWNRGNTGELFF. The CDR3 DNA reads TGTGCCTGGAATCGGGGCAACACCGGGGAGCTGTTTTTT.

This clonotype occurred a few times. V usage is TRBV6-2 or TRBV6-3 and J usage is TRBJ2-3, with 10 bases fitting TRBD2. V shed 4 bases and J 2 bases; nucleotides not matched to a gene: 6. The CDR3 runs 16 residues. CDR1 and CDR2 (germline): MNHEY, SVGEGT. CDR3 nucleotides: TGTGCCAGCAGTTCCCCACTAGCGGGGACCACAGATACGCAGTATTTT. The encoded protein is CASSSPLAGTTDTQYF.

This clonotype turned up a few times. V is TRBV18 and J is TRBJ1-1; D gene uncertain. The CDR3 loop spans 14 amino acids. Trimming removed 4 bases from V and 1 base from J, with 10 bases in between. Germline V lookup: CDR1 KGHSH, CDR2 LQKENI. The CDR3 loop reads CASSREGWNTEAFF. CDR3 DNA sequence: TGTGCCAGCTCACGGGAGGGATGGAACACTGAAGCTTTCTTT.

In its sample, this clonotype was seen a few times. The rearrangement uses TRBV28 and TRBJ2-5, with 11 bases fitting TRBD1. The CDR3 covers 18 residues. Germline V gives CDR1 MDHEN, CDR2 SYDVKM. V shed 4 bases, J shed 0 bases, and the junction held 10 bases outside the gene matches. The CDR3 bases are TGTGCCAGCAGTTCCATGAAATGGGACAGGGGGTACCAAGAGACCCAGTACTTC. This codes for CASSSMKWDRGYQETQYF.

This clonotype was seen a handful of times. J is TRBJ2-3 and V is TRBV20-1; D is ambiguous. The CDR3 loop spans 12 amino acids. Trimming stripped 5 bases from V and 4 bases from J, with 10 bases between. The V gene's germline CDR1 is DFQATT and CDR2 SNEGSKA (reference sequence). The DNA of the CDR3 is TGCAGTGCTGCCCCCCGGGCAGATACGCAGTATTTT. Amino acid sequence: CSAAPRADTQYF.

This clonotype was counted many times. The chain recombines TRBV28 with TRBJ2-1; TRBD2 might be the D (6 bases). The CDR3 loop spans 14 amino acids. The V end lost 2 bases, the J end lost 4 bases, and 9 bases lay between the germline ends. Germline CDR1 MDHEN, CDR2 SYDVKM. CDR3 DNA sequence: TGTGCCAGCAGTTTAGCGGGACCGTACAATGAGCAGTTCTTC. Translation gives CASSLAGPYNEQFF.

This clonotype was counted ten times or more. This chain connects TRBV20-1 to TRBJ2-1; TRBD1 matches 10 bases. The CDR3 has 16 amino acids. Losses at the gene ends were 0 bases for V and 6 bases for J; bases not matched to a gene: 8. Germline V CDR1 and CDR2: DFQATT, SNEGSKA (reference sequence). Here the CDR3 DNA reads TGCAGTGCTAGAGAGGGTAGGGACAGGGGATTCAATGAGCAGTTCTTC. It codes for CSAREGRDRGFNEQFF.

V gene TRBV6-6 combines with J gene TRBJ1-2; TRBD1 agrees at 8 bases. Germline trimming cut 11 bases from V and 4 bases from J; bases unmatched to any gene: 6. Germline CDR1 reads MNHNY; CDR2 reads SVGAGI (reference sequence). There are 12 residues in the CDR3. DNA of the CDR3: TGTGCCGTCCAGGGGGCTGGCTATGGCTACACCTTC. Protein product: CAVQGAGYGYTF.

This clonotype was observed a few times. This chain connects TRBV9 to TRBJ2-7; D remains unclear. The ends were cut back, 2 bases at V and 4 bases at J, with 16 bases in the middle. The germline CDR1 and CDR2 sequences are SGDLS and YYNGEE. The CDR3 has 15 amino acids. The CDR3 sequence is CASSVSPESAYEQYF. The CDR3 nucleotides are TGTGCCAGCAGCGTCTCACCTGAGTCCGCGTACGAGCAGTACTTC.

This CDR3 reads CASSRQGPNTEAFF. Written as DNA, the CDR3 is TGTGCCAGCAGTCGACAGGGCCCGAACACTGAAGCTTTCTTT. V gene TRBV6-1 combines with J gene TRBJ1-1; 7 nucleotides match TRBD1. V trimming: 5 bases; J trimming: 1 base; junction bases outside the gene matches: 4. CDR1 MNHNS and CDR2 SASEGT come from the germline V gene. This CDR3 spans 14 amino acids.

This clonotype was observed many times. This chain uses TRBV5-1 with TRBJ1-1; 7 nucleotides align to TRBD1. V was clipped by 1 base and J by 3 bases; unmatched bases: 6. Germline V gene lookup returns CDR1 SGHRS and CDR2 YFSETQ. CDR3 length equals 15 residues. The DNA of the CDR3 is TGCGCCAGCAGCTTGAGTCCCAGGGGGGACACTGAAGCTTTCTTT. It specifies CASSLSPRGDTEAFF.

This clonotype was seen ten or more times. The rearrangement links TRBV6-1 to TRBJ1-2; 7 nucleotides agree with TRBD1. J was trimmed by 5 bases and V by 6 bases; bases with no gene match: 9. CDR1 is MNHNS, CDR2 SASEGT, per germline. The CDR3 is 14 residues long. For the CDR3, the DNA is TGTGCCAGCAGCAACAGGGGTTCTGCGTATGGCTACACCTTC. As protein: CASSNRGSAYGYTF.

As regards this clonotype: Compared with germline, one end of the junction differs, possibly owing to a read error. The chain is built from TRBV7-8 and TRBJ1-1; 7 nucleotides agree with TRBD1. CDR1 and CDR2 from the germline V gene are SGHVS and FQNEAQ. The CDR3 loop spans 14 amino acids. The DNA of the CDR3 is TGTGACAGCAGCGGCGGGACAGAGAACACTGAAGCTTTCTTT. Translated, it gives CDSSGGTENTEAFF.

The J gene is TRBJ1-1, the V gene TRBV20-1; D gene unclear. Trimming took 6 bases from V and 1 from J, leaving 18 bases between them. The CDR3 runs 15 residues. Germline values: CDR1 DFQATT, CDR2 SNEGSKA (reference sequence). CDR3 loop: CSARRTGRTNTEAFF. The CDR3 DNA reads TGCAGTGCCCGGAGGACCGGGCGGACGAACACTGAAGCTTTCTTT.

This clonotype counts as medium-sized. The chain combines TRBV9 with TRBJ2-1; 7 bases are a match to TRBD2. CDR1 SGDLS and CDR2 YYNGEE come from the germline V gene. The junction had 4 bases not matched to a gene; V was cut back by 0 bases and J by 4 bases. The length of the CDR3 is 15 residues. The CDR3 here is CASSVVGAGYNEQFF. The CDR3 DNA sequence: TGTGCCAGCAGCGTAGTAGGAGCGGGATACAATGAGCAGTTCTTC.

At least ten counts were recorded for this clonotype. This sequence joins TRBV5-1 and TRBJ2-1; TRBD1 matches 9 bases. CDR1 and CDR2 from the germline V gene are SGHRS and YFSETQ. The CDR3 is 14 residues long. Germline trimming cut 6 bases from V and 9 bases from J; bases unmatched to any gene: 10. The CDR3 is CASTYRDRAPEQFF. CDR3 nucleotide sequence: TGCGCCAGCACTTACCGGGACAGGGCGCCTGAGCAGTTCTTC. Combining the CDR3 with reference TRBV5-1 and TRBJ2-1 gives the whole variable domain KAGVTQTPRYLIKTRGQQVTLSCSPISGHRSVSWYQQTPGQGLQFLFEYFSETQRNKGNFPGRFSGRQFSNSRSEMNVSTLELGDSALYLCASTYRDRAPEQFFGPGTRLTVL.

This chain's CDR3 is CASSPRSGQNTGELFF. CDR3 nucleotides: TGTGCCAGCAGCCCACGGTCAGGCCAGAACACCGGGGAGCTGTTTTTT. The chain combines TRBV7-9 with TRBJ2-2; D is undetermined. CDR1 is SEHNR and CDR2 is FQNEAQ in the germline V gene (reference sequence). This CDR3 region has 16 residues. Between the trimmed V and J ends, which lost 5 bases and 1 base, there was a span of 14 bases.